The clone carrying this T cell receptor beta chain was observed a few times. What it recognizes is unknown. J was trimmed by 4 bases and V by 1 base; bases with no gene match: 5. There are 15 residues in the CDR3. CDR1 and CDR2 (germline): SEHNR, FQNEAQ (reference sequence). These data belong to a study of post-analysis software for immune sequencing data. At the level of the study: The patients showed relapsing-remitting, secondary progressive and progressive-relapsing multiple sclerosis courses. Study-level results: About five TRBV segments were more frequent in patients than controls; TRBV5-6, TRBV5-1 and TRBV20-1 belonged to this group.

The TCR beta cDNA libraries contained unique molecular identifiers. TCRdb reprocessed the PCR reads with MiXCR, giving one entry per CDR3 protein. The sample contains hundreds of thousands of distinct CDR3 sequences, less than 40% of which appear only once. The sequence was collected from a girl aged 10 to 17 with multiple sclerosis. Sequencing was performed on blood. V gene TRBV7-9 combines with J gene TRBJ2-7, with TRBD2 identical over 9 bases. The CDR3 is CASSLVAGGLYEQYF. In nucleotides, the CDR3 is TGTGCCAGCAGCTTAGTGGCGGGGGGGCTTTACGAGCAGTACTTC.